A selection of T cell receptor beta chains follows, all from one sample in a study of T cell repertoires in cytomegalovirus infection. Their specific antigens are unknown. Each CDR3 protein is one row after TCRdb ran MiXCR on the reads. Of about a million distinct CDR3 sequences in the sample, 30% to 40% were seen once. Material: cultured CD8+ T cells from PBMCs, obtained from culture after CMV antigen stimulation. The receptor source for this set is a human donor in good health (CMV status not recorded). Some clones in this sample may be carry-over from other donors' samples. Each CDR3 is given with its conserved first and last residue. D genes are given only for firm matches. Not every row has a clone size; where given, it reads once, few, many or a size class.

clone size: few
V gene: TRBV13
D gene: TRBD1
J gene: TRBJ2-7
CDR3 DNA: TGTGCCAGCAGCTACGGGACAGGCGAAAGGGGCGAGCAGTACTTC
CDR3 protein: CASSYGTGERGEQYF

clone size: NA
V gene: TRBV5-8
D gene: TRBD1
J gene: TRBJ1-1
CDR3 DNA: TGTGCCAGCAGCTTGGAATTTGGACAGGGGATATTGACTGAAGCTTTCTTT
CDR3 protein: CASSLEFGQGILTEAFF

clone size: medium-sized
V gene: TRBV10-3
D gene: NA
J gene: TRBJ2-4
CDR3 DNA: TGTGCCACCTCAGGGGAGGAGGACATTCAGTACTTC
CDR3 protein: CATSGEEDIQYF

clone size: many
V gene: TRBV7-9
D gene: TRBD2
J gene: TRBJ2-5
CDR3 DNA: TGTGCCAGCAGCTCGAACGGACTAGCGGGGCTGGAGACCCAGTACTTC
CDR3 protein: CASSSNGLAGLETQYF

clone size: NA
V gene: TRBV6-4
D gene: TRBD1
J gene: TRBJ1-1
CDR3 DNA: TGTGCCAGCAGTAGGGACAGGGATTTAGGTACTGAAGCTTTCTTT
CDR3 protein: CASSRDRDLGTEAFF

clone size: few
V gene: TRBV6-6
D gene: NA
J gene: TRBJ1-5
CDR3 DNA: TGTGCCAGCAGTTACGTGGCAGGAGATCAGCCCCAGCATTTT
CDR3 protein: CASSYVAGDQPQHF

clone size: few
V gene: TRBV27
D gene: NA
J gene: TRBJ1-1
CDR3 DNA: TGTGCCAGCAGTGTCGCGGGGGTTACTGAAGCTTTCTTT
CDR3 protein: CASSVAGVTEAFF

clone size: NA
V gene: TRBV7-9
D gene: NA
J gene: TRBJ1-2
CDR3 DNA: TGTGCCAGCAGCTACAGGGCGGCTAACTATGGCTACACCTTC
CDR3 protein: CASSYRAANYGYTF

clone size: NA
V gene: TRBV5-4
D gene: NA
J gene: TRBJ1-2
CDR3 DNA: TGTGCCAGCAGCTTTACAGCCGGCTATGGCTACACCTTC
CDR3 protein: CASSFTAGYGYTF

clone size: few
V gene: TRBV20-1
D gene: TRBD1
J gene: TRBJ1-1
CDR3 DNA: TGCAGTGCTGTGGGCCGACAGGGACTGAACACTGAAGCTTTCTTT
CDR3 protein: CSAVGRQGLNTEAFF

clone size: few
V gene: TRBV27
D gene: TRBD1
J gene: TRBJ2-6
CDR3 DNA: TGTGCCAGCAGTTTACGCCCCCCACAGGGGGCGGGGGGGGCCAACGTCCTGACTTTC
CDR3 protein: CASSLRPPQGAGGANVLTF

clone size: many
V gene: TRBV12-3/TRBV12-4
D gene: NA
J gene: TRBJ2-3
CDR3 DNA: TGTGCCAGCAGTCTTACAGGGCCCAGCACAGATACGCAGTATTTT
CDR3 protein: CASSLTGPSTDTQYF

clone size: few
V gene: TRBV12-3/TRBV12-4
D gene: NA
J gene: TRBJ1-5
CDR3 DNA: TGTGCCAGCAGTTCTACGGGACACCGTAATCAGCCCCAGCATTTT
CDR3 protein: CASSSTGHRNQPQHF

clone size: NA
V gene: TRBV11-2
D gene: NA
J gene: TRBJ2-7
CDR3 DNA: TGTGCCAGCACCTTCGAGCCCGGGACACCCTCCTACGAGCAGTACTTC
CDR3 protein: CASTFEPGTPSYEQYF

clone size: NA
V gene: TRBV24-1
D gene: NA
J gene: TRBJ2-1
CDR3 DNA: TGTGCCACCATGGGGGTCACCTACAATGAGCAGTTCTTC
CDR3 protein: CATMGVTYNEQFF

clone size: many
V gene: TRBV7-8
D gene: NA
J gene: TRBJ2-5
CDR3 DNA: TGTGCCAGCAGCCCGAGGGCAGGGCAAGAGACCCAGTACTTC
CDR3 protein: CASSPRAGQETQYF